A single sample gave rise to the 13 T cell receptor beta chains below, sequenced in a study of CD8 T cells in ankylosing spondylitis. TCRdb re-derived calls from the 5' RACE reads in MiXCR, one entry per CDR3 protein. The sample gives about 130,000 distinct CDR3 sequences, roughly 9% of which show up once; roughly 3.4% is in the top ten. Sequences were obtained from blood, either unsorted or a sorted T cell fraction (not recorded which). The receptors derive from a male donor with ankylosing spondylitis or in good health (not recorded which).

This clonotype was observed many times. CDR3 loop: CASSRAGSSPLHF. In nucleotides, the CDR3 is TGTGCCAGCAGTAGGGCTGGGAGTTCACCCCTCCACTTT. This chain joins TRBV12-3 or TRBV12-4 and TRBJ1-6; no reliable D call. This CDR3 comprises 13 residues. V lost 5 bases, J lost 9 bases, and 11 bases lay in between.

This clonotype was found many times. The chain's CDR3 is CASSFQAQGYYGYTF. CDR3 sequence (DNA): TGTGCCAGCAGCTTTCAGGCCCAGGGGTACTATGGCTACACCTTC. The chain is built from TRBV7-2 and TRBJ1-2, with a possible D match to TRBD1 (6 bases). V lost 3 bases, J lost 3 bases, and 14 bases lay in between. The V gene's germline CDR1 is SGHTA and CDR2 FQGNSA. The CDR3 has 15 amino acids.

This clonotype was detected many times. The chain employs TRBV15 and TRBJ2-7; D might be TRBD1 or TRBD2, each matching 6 bases. This CDR3 comprises 15 residues. With 1 base removed from V and 3 bases from J, the gap between germline ends came to 13 bases. Germline V gene data show CDR1 as LNHNV and CDR2 as YYDKDF (reference sequence). This CDR3 reads CATSRGRGVFYEQYF. CDR3 in DNA: TGTGCCACCAGCAGAGGAAGGGGGGTTTTCTACGAGCAGTACTTC.

On this clonotype: Possible read error: a much larger clone is one base away. The chain has TRBV12-3 or TRBV12-4 and TRBJ1-5; TRBD1 aligns across 8 bases. The length of the CDR3 is 14 residues. V shed 5 bases and J 5 bases; nucleotides not matched to a gene: 5. The CDR3 sequence: CASSTTGGDQPQHF. In DNA form, the CDR3 reads TGTGCCAGCAGTACCACAGGGGGGGATCAGCCCCAGCATTTT.

This clonotype was counted ten times or more. The chain has TRBV7-2 and TRBJ2-7; D is ambiguous. The CDR3 is made up of 13 amino acids. V gave up 4 bases and J gave up 4 bases, with 11 bases separating them. Germline CDR1 is SGHTA and CDR2 is FQGNSA. The CDR3 sequence: CASSSRVDYEQYF. DNA of the CDR3: TGTGCCAGCAGCTCGAGAGTAGATTACGAGCAGTACTTC.

The gene calls are TRBV20-1 and TRBJ2-7; D gene ambiguous. The CDR3 has 13 amino acids. CDR1 is DFQATT and CDR2 is SNEGSKA in the germline V gene (reference sequence). With 6 bases removed from V and 0 bases from J, the gap between germline ends came to 12 bases. The chain's CDR3 is CSAAASFSYEQYF. The CDR3 DNA reads TGCAGTGCCGCAGCGAGTTTCTCCTACGAGCAGTACTTC.

This clonotype was counted between two and nine times. The gene calls are TRBV20-1 and TRBJ2-1, with D unclear. The germline CDR1 and CDR2 sequences are DFQATT and SNEGSKA (reference sequence). The CDR3 loop spans 14 amino acids. V dropped 3 bases and J dropped 3 bases, with 12 bases sitting between them. CDR3 residues: CSASHQTGYNEQFF. The CDR3 DNA reads as TGCAGTGCTAGCCACCAGACGGGCTACAATGAGCAGTTCTTC.

Many counts were recorded for this clonotype. V is TRBV28 and J is TRBJ2-3; possibly TRBD1 for D (6 bases). CDR1 MDHEN and CDR2 SYDVKM come from the germline V gene. V lost 3 bases and J lost 3, with 16 bases in between. The CDR3 totals 16 residues. This CDR3 is CASSFPDNRVTDTQYF. The CDR3, as DNA: TGTGCCAGCAGTTTCCCCGATAACAGGGTAACAGATACGCAGTATTTT.

The V and J genes are TRBV7-2 and TRBJ2-1, with 12 bases that match TRBD2. The germline V gene has CDR1 SGHTA and CDR2 FQGNSA. V lost 3 bases, J lost 8 bases, and 20 bases stayed unmatched. This CDR3 has 20 amino acids. CDR3 loop: CASSFATGLFPSGRADEQFF. CDR3 coding DNA: TGTGCCAGCAGCTTTGCGACAGGGTTGTTCCCTAGCGGGAGGGCGGATGAGCAGTTCTTC.

The chain couples TRBV7-2 to TRBJ2-3, with a possible D match to TRBD2 (6 bases). CDR3 length: 16 residues. V lost 3 bases to trimming and J lost 4 bases, with 17 bases between them. Looked up from germline, CDR1 is SGHTA and CDR2 is FQGNSA. The CDR3 here is CASSFHGRLGADTQYF. In DNA form, the CDR3 reads TGTGCCAGCAGCTTCCACGGGAGACTAGGGGCAGATACGCAGTATTTT.

This clonotype has just a few counts. The chain carries TRBV18 and TRBJ2-1; D remains unclear. Germline V lookup: CDR1 KGHSH, CDR2 LQKENI. Trimming cost V 4 bases and J 8 bases, with 6 bases left between them. CDR3 size: 11 residues. The CDR3 protein is CASSLAHEQFF. DNA of the CDR3: TGTGCCAGCTCACTAGCCCATGAGCAGTTCTTC.

The chain uses TRBV7-2 and TRBJ2-7; unclear D gene. V lost 0 bases to trimming and J lost 2 bases, with 11 bases between them. This CDR3 contains 15 residues. Germline values: CDR1 SGHTA, CDR2 FQGNSA. CDR3 coding DNA: TGTGCCAGCAGCTTAGCGGAGACTCGGGCCTACGAGCAGTACTTC. Residues: CASSLAETRAYEQYF.

This clonotype was observed many times. The genes are TRBV12-3 or TRBV12-4 and TRBJ1-1; tentatively, D is TRBD1 (6 bases). Between the trimmed V and J ends, which lost 5 bases and 2 bases, there was a span of 15 bases. This CDR3 region has 15 residues. The CDR3: CASSARSGVNTEAFF. CDR3 nucleotide sequence: TGTGCCAGCAGTGCCCGGTCAGGGGTTAACACTGAAGCTTTCTTT.